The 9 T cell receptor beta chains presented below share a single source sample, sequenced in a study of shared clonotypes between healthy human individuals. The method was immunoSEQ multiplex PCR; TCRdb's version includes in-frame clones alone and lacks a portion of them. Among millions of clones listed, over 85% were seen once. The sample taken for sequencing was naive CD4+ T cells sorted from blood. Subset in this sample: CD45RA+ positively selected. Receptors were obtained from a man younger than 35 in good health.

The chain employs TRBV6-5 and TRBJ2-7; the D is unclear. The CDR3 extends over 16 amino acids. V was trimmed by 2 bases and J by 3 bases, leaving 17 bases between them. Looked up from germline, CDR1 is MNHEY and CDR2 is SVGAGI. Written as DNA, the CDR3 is TGTGCCAGCAGTTACCCTCAGACGCCGTTAGACTACGAGCAGTACTTC. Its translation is CASSYPQTPLDYEQYF.

The CDR3 region has the DNA TGTGCCAGCAGCTTCCGGACTAGCGGGGAGGGAAAGACCCAGTACTTC. It translates to CASSFRTSGEGKTQYF. V and J are TRBV7-2 and TRBJ2-5; 12 bases map to TRBD2. V dropped 3 bases and J dropped 6; count of bases not matched to a gene: 8. The CDR3 contains 16 residues. Per germline, CDR1 SGHTA and CDR2 FQGNSA.

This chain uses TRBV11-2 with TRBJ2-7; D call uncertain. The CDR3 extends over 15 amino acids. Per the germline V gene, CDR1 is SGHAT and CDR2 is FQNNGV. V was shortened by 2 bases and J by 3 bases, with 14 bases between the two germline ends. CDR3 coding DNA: TGTGCCAGCAGCTTATTCCAGGTTCAAGGCTACGAGCAGTACTTC. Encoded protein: CASSLFQVQGYEQYF.

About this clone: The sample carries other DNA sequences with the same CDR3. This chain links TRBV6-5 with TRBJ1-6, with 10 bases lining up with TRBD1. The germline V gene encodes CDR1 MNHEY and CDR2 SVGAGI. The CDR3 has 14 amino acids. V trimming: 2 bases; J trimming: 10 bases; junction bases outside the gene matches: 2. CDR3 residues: CASSYGTGDSPLHF. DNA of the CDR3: TGTGCCAGCAGTTACGGGACAGGGGACTCACCCCTCCACTTT.

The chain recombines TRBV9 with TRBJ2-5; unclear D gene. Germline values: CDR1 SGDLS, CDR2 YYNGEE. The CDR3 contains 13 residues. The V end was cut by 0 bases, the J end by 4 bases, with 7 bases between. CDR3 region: CASSVEWGETQYF. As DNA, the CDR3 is TGTGCCAGCAGCGTAGAATGGGGAGAGACCCAGTACTTC. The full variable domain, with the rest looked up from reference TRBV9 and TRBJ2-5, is DSGVTQTPKHLITATGQRVTLRCSPRSGDLSVYWYQQSLDQGLQFLIQYYNGEERAKGNILERFSAQQFPDLHSELNLSSLELGDSALYFCASSVEWGETQYFGPGTRLLVL.

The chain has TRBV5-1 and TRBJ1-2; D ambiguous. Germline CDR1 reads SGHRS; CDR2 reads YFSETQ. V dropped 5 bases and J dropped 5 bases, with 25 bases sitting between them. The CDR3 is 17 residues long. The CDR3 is CASRAKGIGQPGYGYTF. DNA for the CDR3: TGCGCCAGCAGGGCCAAAGGTATAGGTCAGCCCGGGTATGGCTACACCTTC. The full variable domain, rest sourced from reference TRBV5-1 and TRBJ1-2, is KAGVTQTPRYLIKTRGQQVTLSCSPISGHRSVSWYQQTPGQGLQFLFEYFSETQRNKGNFPGRFSGRQFSNSRSEMNVSTLELGDSALYLCASRAKGIGQPGYGYTFGSGTRLTVV.

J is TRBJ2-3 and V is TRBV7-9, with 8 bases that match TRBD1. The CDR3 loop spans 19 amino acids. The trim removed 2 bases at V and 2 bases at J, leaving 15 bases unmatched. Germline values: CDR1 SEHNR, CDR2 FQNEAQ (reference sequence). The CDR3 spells CASSLIGQGGLEDTDTQYF. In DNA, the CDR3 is TGTGCCAGCAGCTTAATAGGACAGGGAGGATTGGAGGACACAGATACGCAGTATTTT.

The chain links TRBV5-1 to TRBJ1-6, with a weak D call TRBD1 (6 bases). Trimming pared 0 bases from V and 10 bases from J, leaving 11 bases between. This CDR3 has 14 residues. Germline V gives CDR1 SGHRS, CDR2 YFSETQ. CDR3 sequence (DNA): TGCGCCAGCAGCTTGGCCAGGGGTGGGTCACCCCTCCACTTT. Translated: CASSLARGGSPLHF. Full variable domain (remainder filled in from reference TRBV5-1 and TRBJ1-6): KAGVTQTPRYLIKTRGQQVTLSCSPISGHRSVSWYQQTPGQGLQFLFEYFSETQRNKGNFPGRFSGRQFSNSRSEMNVSTLELGDSALYLCASSLARGGSPLHFGNGTRLTVT.

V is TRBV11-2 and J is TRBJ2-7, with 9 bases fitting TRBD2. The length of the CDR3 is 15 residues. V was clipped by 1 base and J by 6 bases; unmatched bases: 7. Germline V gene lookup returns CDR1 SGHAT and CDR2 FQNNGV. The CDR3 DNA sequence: TGTGCCAGCAGCTTAGTTAGCGGGAGCCCTTCCGAGCAGTACTTC. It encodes CASSLVSGSPSEQYF.